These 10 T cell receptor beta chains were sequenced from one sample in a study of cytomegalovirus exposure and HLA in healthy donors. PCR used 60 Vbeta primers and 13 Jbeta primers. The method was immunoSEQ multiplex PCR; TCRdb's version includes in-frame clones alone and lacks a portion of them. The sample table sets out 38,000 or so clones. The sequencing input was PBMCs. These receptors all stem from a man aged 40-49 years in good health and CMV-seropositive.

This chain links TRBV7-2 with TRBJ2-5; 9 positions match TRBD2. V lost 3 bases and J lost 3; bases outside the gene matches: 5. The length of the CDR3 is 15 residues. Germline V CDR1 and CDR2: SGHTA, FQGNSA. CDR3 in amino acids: CASSFNSGSKETQYF. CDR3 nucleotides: TGTGCCAGCAGCTTTAATAGCGGGAGTAAAGAGACCCAGTACTTC.

Here the CDR3 DNA reads TGTGCCAGCAGCTCCCGTAGAGGGAACGCCTACGAGCAGTACTTC. Translated, it gives CASSSRRGNAYEQYF. The genes are TRBV7-2 and TRBJ2-7; tentatively, D is TRBD2 (5 bases). The CDR3 runs to 15 residues. Trimming removed 4 bases from V and 2 bases from J, with 15 bases in between. Germline CDR1 and CDR2: SGHTA and FQGNSA.

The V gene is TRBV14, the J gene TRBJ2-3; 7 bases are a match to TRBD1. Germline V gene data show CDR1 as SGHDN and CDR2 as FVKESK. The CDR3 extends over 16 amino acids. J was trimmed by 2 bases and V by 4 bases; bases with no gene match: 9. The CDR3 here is CASSRYRGGNTDTQYF. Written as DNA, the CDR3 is TGTGCCAGCAGCCGTTACAGGGGCGGCAACACAGATACGCAGTATTTT.

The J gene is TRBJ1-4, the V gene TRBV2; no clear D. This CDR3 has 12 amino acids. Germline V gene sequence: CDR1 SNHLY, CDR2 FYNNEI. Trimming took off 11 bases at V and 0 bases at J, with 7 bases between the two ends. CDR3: CAGSATNEKLFF. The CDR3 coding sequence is TGTGCCGGCTCCGCAACTAATGAAAAACTGTTTTTT.

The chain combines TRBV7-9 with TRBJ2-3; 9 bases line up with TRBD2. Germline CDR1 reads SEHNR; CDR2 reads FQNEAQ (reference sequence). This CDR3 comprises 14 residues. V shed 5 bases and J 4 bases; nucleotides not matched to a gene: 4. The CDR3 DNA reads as TGTGCCAGCAGCAGCGGGGGGACTCCAGATACGCAGTATTTT. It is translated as CASSSGGTPDTQYF.

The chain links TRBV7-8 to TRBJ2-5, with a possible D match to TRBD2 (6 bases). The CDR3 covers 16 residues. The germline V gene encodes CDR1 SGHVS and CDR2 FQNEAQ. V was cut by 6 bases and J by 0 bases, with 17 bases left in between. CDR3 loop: CASSFLHRDYQETQYF. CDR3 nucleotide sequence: TGTGCCAGCAGTTTTCTCCACCGGGACTACCAAGAGACCCAGTACTTC.

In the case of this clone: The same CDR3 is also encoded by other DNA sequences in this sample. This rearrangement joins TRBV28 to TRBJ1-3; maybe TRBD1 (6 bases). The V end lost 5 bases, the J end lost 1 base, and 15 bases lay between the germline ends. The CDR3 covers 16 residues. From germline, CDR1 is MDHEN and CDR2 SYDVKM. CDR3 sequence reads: CASSIPQQGSGNTIYF. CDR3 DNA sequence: TGTGCCAGCAGTATACCCCAACAGGGATCTGGAAACACCATATATTTT.

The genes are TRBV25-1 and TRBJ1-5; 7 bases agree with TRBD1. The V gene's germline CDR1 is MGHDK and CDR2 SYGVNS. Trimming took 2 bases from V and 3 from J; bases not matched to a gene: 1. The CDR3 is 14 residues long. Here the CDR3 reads CASSEQGVNQPQHF. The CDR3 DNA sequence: TGTGCCAGCAGTGAACAGGGGGTCAATCAGCCCCAGCATTTT.

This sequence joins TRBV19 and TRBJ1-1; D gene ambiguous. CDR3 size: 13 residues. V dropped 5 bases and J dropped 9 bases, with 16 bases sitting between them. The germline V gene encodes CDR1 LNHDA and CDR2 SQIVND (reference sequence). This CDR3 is CASSYRDTMQAFF. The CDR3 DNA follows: TGTGCCAGTAGTTACCGGGATACAATGCAAGCTTTCTTT.

For the CDR3, the DNA is TGTGCCAGCAGACACAGGGGGCAAAGCTCCTACGAGCAGTACTTC. Translating gives CASRHRGQSSYEQYF. The V gene is TRBV27, the J gene TRBJ2-7; TRBD1 agrees at 9 bases. Germline V gives CDR1 MNHEY, CDR2 SMNVEV (reference sequence). J gave up 0 bases and V 6 bases, and 6 bases lay outside the gene matches. This CDR3 is built from 15 residues.